This T cell receptor (beta chain) comes out of a study of control samples from healthy donors and cancer patients. The table came from immunoSEQ multiplex PCR; TCRdb's copy has only in-frame clones and leaves some out. The profile shows approximately 49,000 clones, 80% to 90% of them singletons. This clone occurred a few times. The sequenced sample was PBMCs. This clonotype was sampled from a woman aged 45-59 years with lung cancer.

This CDR3 reads CASSPSMTGGRRTEAFF. CDR3 coding DNA: TGTGCCAGCTCACCATCGATGACAGGGGGCCGAAGGACTGAAGCTTTCTTT. This chain uses TRBV18 with TRBJ1-1; 10 bases agree with TRBD1. Germline-derived CDR1 and CDR2 are KGHSH and LQKENI. With 2 bases clipped from V and 5 bases from J, the junction kept 11 bases outside the gene matches. CDR3 length: 17 residues.